The 13 T cell receptor beta chains below were found in one sample sequenced in a study of T cells in Graves' hyperthyroidism and ophthalmopathy. Amplification targeted TCR beta CDR3 regions from RNA transcripts. Researchers ran a first-round RT-PCR on the TCR CDR3 using the HTBI primer set. One entry per CDR3 protein, called by TCRdb with MiXCR from the multiplex PCR reads. This table holds around 360,000 distinct CDR3 sequences, 13% to 15% found once. Sequenced: blood. Receptors were obtained from an older woman with Graves' ophthalmopathy.

Ten or more counts support this clonotype. The J gene is TRBJ2-1, the V gene TRBV10-3, with TRBD2 matching 11 bases. Germline V CDR1 and CDR2: ENHRY, SYGVKD. V dropped 2 bases and J dropped 3; count of bases not matched to a gene: 0. The CDR3 spans 15 residues. The CDR3 coding sequence is TGTGCCATCAGTGAGGGGACTAGCGGCTACAATGAGCAGTTCTTC. It codes for CAISEGTSGYNEQFF.

At least ten counts were recorded for this clonotype. The V gene is TRBV27, the J gene TRBJ2-6; a weak D match, TRBD2 (6 bases). Trimming cost V 6 bases and J 0 bases, with 12 bases left between them. The CDR3 covers 16 residues. Germline-derived CDR1 and CDR2 are MNHEY and SMNVEV (reference sequence). This chain's CDR3 is CASSPGTYSGANVLTF. The CDR3 nucleotides read TGTGCCAGCAGCCCCGGGACTTACTCTGGGGCCAACGTCCTGACTTTC.

This clonotype has just a few counts. This chain connects TRBV7-3 to TRBJ1-1; a possible D gene is TRBD1 (5 bases). With 5 bases removed from V and 3 bases from J, the gap between germline ends came to 16 bases. CDR3 length: 15 residues. From germline, CDR1 is SGHTA and CDR2 FQGTGA. CDR3 coding DNA: TGTGCCAGCAGCAGAGAGGCAGGGAGATACACTGAAGCTTTCTTT. Translated, it gives CASSREAGRYTEAFF.

Ten or more counts support this clonotype. The J gene is TRBJ2-5, the V gene TRBV7-9; no clear D. V shed 1 base and J shed 3 bases, with 9 bases lying between them. Germline V gene lookup returns CDR1 SEHNR and CDR2 FQNEAQ (reference sequence). This CDR3 is 14 amino acids long. As DNA, the CDR3 is TGTGCCAGCAGCTTAGTTTCGGGCAAAGAGACCCAGTACTTC. This translates into CASSLVSGKETQYF.

At least ten counts were recorded for this clonotype. The chain uses TRBV28 and TRBJ1-2; D gene uncertain. The CDR3 extends over 14 amino acids. The V end was cut by 8 bases, the J end by 3 bases, with 16 bases between. Germline V gives CDR1 MDHEN, CDR2 SYDVKM. CDR3 loop: CASGYLGLHYGYTF. In DNA, the CDR3 is TGTGCCAGCGGTTATTTGGGTCTCCACTATGGCTACACCTTC.

This clonotype was counted at least ten times. The CDR3 here is CASITTANTGELFF. As DNA, the CDR3 is TGTGCCAGCATCACCACAGCGAACACCGGGGAGCTGTTTTTT. V gene TRBV28 combines with J gene TRBJ2-2; D is ambiguous. Trimming stripped 7 bases from V and 0 bases from J, with 9 bases between. The CDR3 sequence is 14 residues long. In germline, CDR1 is MDHEN, CDR2 SYDVKM.

This clonotype turned up a few times. The gene calls are TRBV3-1 and TRBJ2-2, with TRBD1 matching 10 bases. CDR1 LGHDT and CDR2 YNNKEL come from the germline V gene (reference sequence). J lost 4 bases, V lost 0 bases, and 5 bases had no gene match. The CDR3 sequence is 17 residues long. The CDR3 loop reads CASSQDMTGGFTGELFF. CDR3 DNA: TGTGCCAGCAGCCAAGATATGACAGGGGGCTTCACCGGGGAGCTGTTTTTT.

Only a few counts were recorded for this clonotype. This chain links TRBV20-1 with TRBJ2-7; D may be TRBD2 (6 bases). Germline V gives CDR1 DFQATT, CDR2 SNEGSKA (reference sequence). Trimming took off 1 base at V and 0 bases at J, with 10 bases between the two ends. The CDR3 loop spans 14 amino acids. CDR3 residues: CSARGGASSYEQYF. The CDR3 DNA reads as TGCAGTGCTAGAGGCGGGGCGAGCTCCTACGAGCAGTACTTC.

V and J are TRBV28 and TRBJ2-1; D is possibly TRBD2 (6 bases). Germline loops: CDR1 MDHEN, CDR2 SYDVKM. CDR3 length: 14 residues. Trimming took off 3 bases at V and 5 bases at J, with 11 bases between the two ends. The chain's CDR3 is CASSFGGQNNEQFF. The CDR3 DNA reads as TGTGCCAGCAGTTTCGGGGGTCAAAACAATGAGCAGTTCTTC.

This clonotype was counted between two and nine times. The CDR3 DNA sequence: TGTGCCAGCAGCTTAAGTGGGGGGCAAGGCTACGAGCAGTACTTC. Its translation: CASSLSGGQGYEQYF. The rearrangement links TRBV7-3 to TRBJ2-7; D may correspond to TRBD1 or TRBD2 (6 bases each). CDR3 length equals 15 residues. V was shortened by 1 base and J by 3 bases, with 13 bases between the two germline ends. Germline CDR1 reads SGHTA; CDR2 reads FQGTGA.

This clonotype was picked up many times. The gene calls are TRBV27 and TRBJ2-5; TRBD2 is a possible D gene (6 bases). V gave up 4 bases and J gave up 2 bases, with 17 bases separating them. This CDR3 is 16 amino acids long. The germline gives CDR1 MNHEY, CDR2 SMNVEV (reference sequence). The CDR3 is CASSSSWEVTQETQYF. The DNA of the CDR3 is TGTGCCAGCAGTTCCTCTTGGGAGGTAACTCAAGAGACCCAGTACTTC.

This clonotype appeared many times. The V call is TRBV5-1, the J call TRBJ2-5; 7 bases are shared with TRBD1. The CDR3 runs 14 residues. The junction had 5 bases not matched to a gene; V was cut back by 2 bases and J by 4 bases. Germline V gives CDR1 SGHRS, CDR2 YFSETQ. The CDR3 here is CASSFSRGRETQYF. CDR3 nucleotide sequence: TGCGCCAGCAGCTTCAGCAGGGGGAGAGAGACCCAGTACTTC.

This clonotype was recorded at least ten times. This chain connects TRBV2 to TRBJ2-4, with TRBD2 matching 9 bases. CDR3 length: 14 amino acids. Germline V CDR1 and CDR2: SNHLY, FYNNEI. V shed 6 bases and J 6 bases; nucleotides not matched to a gene: 6. The CDR3 DNA is TGTGCCAGCAGCGGACTAGCGACCTTAAACATTCAGTACTTC. This encodes CASSGLATLNIQYF.